This TCR beta chain was recovered during a study of T cell changes during pregnancy in multiple sclerosis. Germline CDR1 is GTSNPN and CDR2 is SVGIG (reference sequence). The CDR3 runs 17 residues. Trimming removed 1 base from V and 0 bases from J; junction bases left unmatched: 6. The table came from immunoSEQ multiplex PCR; TCRdb's copy has only in-frame clones and leaves some out. The sample has about 70,000 clones; approximately 94% are singletons. This receptor was obtained from a female donor in good health, enrolled as a control in a pregnancy study. This material consisted of peripheral blood, taken in the second trimester of pregnancy. The chain links TRBV30 to TRBJ1-5; 10 bases match TRBD1. The CDR3 spells CAWSARDRGLSNQPQHF. CDR3 DNA sequence: TGTGCCTGGAGTGCCCGGGACAGGGGTCTTAGCAATCAGCCCCAGCATTTT. The full variable domain, with the rest looked up from reference TRBV30 and TRBJ1-5, is SQTIHQWPATLVQPVGSPLSLECTVEGTSNPNLYWYRQAAGRGLQLLFYSVGIGQISSEVPQNLSASRPQDRQFILSSKKLLLSDSGFYLCAWSARDRGLSNQPQHFGDGTRLSIL.